This TCR beta chain came from a study of blood T cell repertoires in COVID-19. As for the study in general: Samples representing acute and convalescent COVID-19 were sourced from the United States, Italy and Spain.

Trimming cost V 8 bases and J 0 bases; bases outside gene matches: 8. Germline V gives CDR1 KGHDR, CDR2 SFDVKD. The CDR3 has 16 amino acids. This table comes from immunoSEQ multiplex PCR, and its TCRdb copy is limited to in-frame clones, with some not included. The table has approximately 250,000 clones, about nine tenths seen once. Sequencing used PBMCs or T cells enriched from blood (not recorded which). The chain carries TRBV24-1 and TRBJ2-1, with 8 bases fitting TRBD2. This clonotype originated in a woman in her 30s with acute COVID-19. The chain's CDR3 is CATKDSGASSYNEQFF. CDR3 nucleotides: TGTGCCACCAAAGATAGCGGGGCCAGCTCCTACAATGAGCAGTTCTTC.